This TCR beta chain was identified during a study of T cell changes during pregnancy in multiple sclerosis. The assay was immunoSEQ multiplex PCR, and TCRdb's table has in-frame clones only and misses some. The profile shows 35,000 to 55,000 clones, approximately 92% of them singletons. CDR1 and CDR2 from the germline V gene are MNHEY and SVGAGI. The CDR3 covers 12 residues. Trimming stripped 0 bases from V and 8 bases from J, with 7 bases between. Sample: CD8+ T cells from peripheral blood mononuclear cells, taken after pregnancy. The clonotype comes from a female donor with multiple sclerosis, enrolled in a pregnancy study. The rearrangement uses TRBV6-5 and TRBJ1-2; D is uncertain. The CDR3 is CASSYSREGYTF. CDR3 DNA: TGTGCCAGCAGTTACTCCCGAGAAGGCTACACCTTC.